A single sample gave rise to the 25 T cell receptor beta chains below, sequenced in a study of blood T cell repertoires in COVID-19. Data came from immunoSEQ multiplex PCR; TCRdb stores just in-frame clones and leaves some out. The sample includes tens of thousands of clones, more than 75% of them seen just once. The sequenced material came from peripheral blood. These receptor sequences come from a human donor in a cohort sampled during active COVID-19.

The rearrangement uses TRBV5-4 and TRBJ2-7; 12 bases are shared with TRBD2. There are 16 residues in the CDR3. Germline V lookup: CDR1 SGHNT, CDR2 YYREEE (reference sequence). The V segment lost 4 bases and the J segment 2 bases; nucleotides outside the gene matches: 7. CDR3 nucleotides: TGTGCCAGCAGCCGCTCGACTAGCGGGGGAACCTACGAGCAGTACTTC. Translation gives CASSRSTSGGTYEQYF.

This clone was detected only a few times. V gene TRBV7-9 combines with J gene TRBJ2-1; the match to TRBD2 covers 7 bases. V dropped 4 bases and J dropped 6; count of bases not matched to a gene: 3. Germline CDR1 SEHNR, CDR2 FQNEAQ (reference sequence). The CDR3 loop spans 13 amino acids. The DNA for the CDR3 is TGTGCCAGCAGCTGGACGGGGGGCAATGAGCAGTTCTTC. It yields the protein CASSWTGGNEQFF. The variable domain in full, with the rest retrieved from reference TRBV7-9 and TRBJ2-1, is DTGVSQNPRHKITKRGQNVTFRCDPISEHNRLYWYRQTLGQGPEFLTYFQNEAQLEKSRLLSDRFSAERPKGSFSTLEIQRTEQGDSAMYLCASSWTGGNEQFFGPGTRLTVL.

The chain combines TRBV29-1 with TRBJ1-2, with D possibly being TRBD1 (5 bases). Germline V gene lookup returns CDR1 SQVTM and CDR2 ANQGSEA. This CDR3 has 12 amino acids. V was trimmed by 5 bases and J by 7 bases, leaving 14 bases between them. The DNA of the CDR3 is TGCAGCGTTTCATCAGGGCGGAGTGGCTACACCTTC. Protein sequence: CSVSSGRSGYTF.

This sequence joins TRBV4-2 and TRBJ1-2; 10 nucleotides align to TRBD1. V was pared by 6 bases and J by 8 bases, with 6 bases of the junction left unmatched. The length of the CDR3 is 13 residues. Germline V CDR1 and CDR2: LGHNA, YNFKEQ. CDR3 coding DNA: TGTGCCAGCAGTTCCTGGACAGGGGGAGGCTACACCTTC. Translation: CASSSWTGGGYTF.

The rearrangement joins TRBV2 to TRBJ2-1; a weak D match, TRBD2 (7 bases). The CDR3 runs 13 residues. The germline gives CDR1 SNHLY, CDR2 FYNNEI. Trimming removed 8 bases from V and 8 bases from J, with 16 bases in between. CDR3 nucleotide sequence: TGTGCCAGCGGGGGGGGGCGAACGGATGAGCAGTTCTTC. This translates into CASGGGRTDEQFF.

The count of this clone is one. The rearrangement uses TRBV5-8 and TRBJ1-2, with 8 bases matching TRBD1. The CDR3 is 15 amino acids. Germline lookup yields CDR1 SGHTS and CDR2 YDEGEE. The V segment lost 1 base and the J segment 6 bases; nucleotides outside the gene matches: 8. The DNA of the CDR3 is TGTGCCAGCAGCTTGATCGGTCCAGGGGGCGATGGCTACACCTTC. Translation gives CASSLIGPGGDGYTF.

The genes are TRBV4-2 and TRBJ2-3, with 8 nucleotides matching TRBD2. V trimming: 1 base; J trimming: 4 bases; junction bases outside the gene matches: 13. There are 18 residues in the CDR3. The germline V gene encodes CDR1 LGHNA and CDR2 YNFKEQ. The CDR3 DNA follows: TGTGCCAGCAGCCAAGGAGGGGTAGTAGCGGGGTTGGCAGATACGCAGTATTTT. It is translated as CASSQGGVVAGLADTQYF.

V usage is TRBV30 and J usage is TRBJ1-6; D may be TRBD1 (5 bases). Trimming left V 7 bases short and J 8 bases short, with 36 bases between. The CDR3 contains 20 residues. Looked up from germline, CDR1 is GTSNPN and CDR2 is SVGIG (reference sequence). The CDR3 region has the DNA TGTGCCTCCGGAGCACCAGGGAAACGGTTCGGGTCCCCCCAGTATTCACCCCTCCACTTT. Translation gives CASGAPGKRFGSPQYSPLHF. The full variable domain, rest sourced from reference TRBV30 and TRBJ1-6, is SQTIHQWPATLVQPVGSPLSLECTVEGTSNPNLYWYRQAAGRGLQLLFYSVGIGQISSEVPQNLSASRPQDRQFILSSKKLLLSDSGFYLCASGAPGKRFGSPQYSPLHFGNGTRLTVT.

The V and J genes are TRBV6-5 and TRBJ1-4; no definite D call. Germline CDR1 and CDR2: MNHEY and SVGAGI. Deletions cut 7 bases from V and 0 bases from J, with 12 bases between. This CDR3 contains 15 residues. CDR3 sequence: CASTVMATTNEKLFF. The CDR3 coding sequence is TGTGCCAGCACCGTAATGGCAACAACTAATGAAAAACTGTTTTTT.

This clone was seen once. This rearrangement joins TRBV30 to TRBJ1-1; 12 bases are a match to TRBD1. Losses at the gene ends were 2 bases for V and 2 bases for J; bases not matched to a gene: 6. Germline V gene lookup returns CDR1 GTSNPN and CDR2 SVGIG (reference sequence). This CDR3 region has 16 residues. CDR3 nucleotides: TGTGCCTGGAGTAAAGGGACAGGGGGCAGAAACACTGAAGCTTTCTTT. Translation: CAWSKGTGGRNTEAFF. The full variable domain, with the rest looked up from reference TRBV30 and TRBJ1-1, is SQTIHQWPATLVQPVGSPLSLECTVEGTSNPNLYWYRQAAGRGLQLLFYSVGIGQISSEVPQNLSASRPQDRQFILSSKKLLLSDSGFYLCAWSKGTGGRNTEAFFGQGTRLTVV.

The V call is TRBV10-2, the J call TRBJ2-2; 9 positions agree with TRBD2. Germline V lookup: CDR1 WSHSY, CDR2 SAAADI. CDR3 length: 16 residues. The trim removed 7 bases at V and 6 bases at J, leaving 12 bases unmatched. CDR3 region: CASMSSGGGGSGELFF. CDR3 nucleotide sequence: TGCGCCAGCATGAGTAGCGGGGGCGGAGGATCCGGGGAGCTGTTTTTT.

This sequence joins TRBV19 and TRBJ1-2; weak D call: TRBD1 (5 bases). This CDR3 is built from 16 residues. Trimming removed 3 bases at V and 8 bases at J, with 22 bases between. CDR1 is LNHDA, CDR2 SQIVND, per germline (reference sequence). The CDR3, as DNA: TGTGCCAGTAGTATGTCGGCAGGGTTATCCCGAGGCGGCTACACCTTC. It yields the protein CASSMSAGLSRGGYTF.

The V gene is TRBV11-2, the J gene TRBJ2-5; 9 bases line up with TRBD2. V trimming: 5 bases; J trimming: 1 base; junction bases outside the gene matches: 8. Germline assignment: CDR1 SGHAT and CDR2 FQNNGV. The length of the CDR3 is 16 residues. The CDR3 nucleotides read TGTGCCAGCAGCACTTGGGCTAGCGGGACCCAAGAGACCCAGTACTTC. Its translation: CASSTWASGTQETQYF.

V and J are TRBV18 and TRBJ2-7, with 7 bases identical to TRBD2. With V trimmed by 6 bases and J by 6 bases, 11 bases remained unmatched. Germline CDR1 reads KGHSH; CDR2 reads LQKENI. CDR3 length: 14 amino acids. The CDR3, as DNA: TGTGCCAGCTCTCCAGCGGGACTCCCCTCCGAGCAGTACTTC. Its protein product is CASSPAGLPSEQYF. Looking up the rest from reference TRBV18 and TRBJ2-7 gives the full variable domain: NAGVMQNPRHLVRRRGQEARLRCSPMKGHSHVYWYRQLPEEGLKFMVYLQKENIIDESGMPKERFSAEFPKEGPSILRIQQVVRGDSAAYFCASSPAGLPSEQYFGPGTRLTVT.

V is TRBV5-1 and J is TRBJ2-3, with D perhaps TRBD2 (5 bases). The V gene lost 4 bases and the J gene lost 0 bases, with 12 bases spanning the gap. The CDR3 spans 15 residues. Per the germline V gene, CDR1 is SGHRS and CDR2 is YFSETQ. The CDR3 bases are TGCGCCAGCAGCCCCAAGGAGCGGAGCACAGATACGCAGTATTTT. Amino acid sequence: CASSPKERSTDTQYF.

The chain joins TRBV19 to TRBJ2-7, with 7 positions matching TRBD1. The length of the CDR3 is 16 residues. With 6 bases clipped from V and 2 bases from J, the junction kept 13 bases outside the gene matches. Germline V gene sequence: CDR1 LNHDA, CDR2 SQIVND (reference sequence). The CDR3 reads CASSRSILTGTYEQYF. CDR3 in DNA: TGTGCCAGTAGCAGAAGCATACTGACAGGGACCTACGAGCAGTACTTC.

The J gene is TRBJ1-5, the V gene TRBV6-5; a weak D match, TRBD1 (5 bases). V dropped 10 bases and J dropped 5 bases, with 18 bases sitting between them. The germline CDR1 and CDR2 sequences are MNHEY and SVGAGI. CDR3 length: 14 amino acids. CDR3 nucleotide sequence: TGTGCCATCGGCAGGGCCAGGCCGGATCAGCCCCAGCATTTT. It yields the protein CAIGRARPDQPQHF.

This clone was observed a few times. This chain connects TRBV11-2 to TRBJ1-3, with D tentatively TRBD1 (6 bases). The CDR3 spans 17 residues. Germline V gene data show CDR1 as SGHAT and CDR2 as FQNNGV. Trimming took off 6 bases at V and 0 bases at J, with 18 bases between the two ends. The CDR3 nucleotides are TGTGCCAGCAGTCTATACCCGAGGGGGAACTCTGGAAACACCATATATTTT. Encoded protein: CASSLYPRGNSGNTIYF.

By proportion, this clone is medium-sized. The chain has TRBV2 and TRBJ2-7; the match to TRBD1 covers 9 bases. Per the germline V gene, CDR1 is SNHLY and CDR2 is FYNNEI. This CDR3 has 15 amino acids. Unmatched junction bases numbered 10, after V lost 6 bases and J lost 4 bases. The CDR3 spells CASSSSGQGVYEQYF. The CDR3 DNA reads as TGTGCCAGCAGCTCGTCGGGACAGGGTGTTTACGAGCAGTACTTC.

CDR3 sequence reads: CASSEAPLEGLQHF. DNA for the CDR3: TGTGCCAGCAGTGAAGCTCCTCTCGAGGGTCTCCAGCATTTT. The rearrangement joins TRBV2 to TRBJ1-5, with unresolved D. V lost 0 bases to trimming and J lost 12 bases, with 15 bases between them. CDR3 length: 14 amino acids. The V gene's germline CDR1 is SNHLY and CDR2 FYNNEI.

This clone was counted a single time. The chain uses TRBV2 and TRBJ1-5, with D perhaps TRBD1 (5 bases). The CDR3 runs to 14 residues. CDR1 is SNHLY and CDR2 is FYNNEI in the germline V gene. V was shortened by 1 base and J by 6 bases, with 10 bases between the two germline ends. The CDR3 bases are TGTGCCAGCAGTGAAGGGGGCAGAATTCAGCCCCAGCATTTT. This gives the protein CASSEGGRIQPQHF.

The chain carries TRBV19 and TRBJ1-5; TRBD1 aligns across 8 bases. V trimming: 5 bases; J trimming: 0 bases; junction bases outside the gene matches: 12. CDR3 length equals 18 residues. Germline assignment: CDR1 LNHDA and CDR2 SQIVND (reference sequence). CDR3 DNA sequence: TGTGCCAGTAGTTCAGAACCGACGACAGGGGATAGCAATCAGCCCCAGCATTTT. Translating gives CASSSEPTTGDSNQPQHF.

The CDR3 is CASSQFMVTEFGFIRGGGYTF. The CDR3 bases are TGCGCCAGCAGCCAATTCATGGTCACGGAGTTTGGGTTCATAAGGGGCGGTGGCTACACCTTC. The rearrangement links TRBV4-3 to TRBJ1-2; tentative D call: TRBD1 (5 bases). CDR1 and CDR2 (germline): LGHNA, YSLEER. This CDR3 comprises 21 residues. The V end lost 2 bases, the J end lost 7 bases, and 35 bases lay between the germline ends.

The chain uses TRBV2 and TRBJ1-2; no reliable D call. The germline V gene has CDR1 SNHLY and CDR2 FYNNEI. Trimming left V 5 bases short and J 2 bases short, with 15 bases between. The CDR3 loop spans 15 amino acids. The CDR3 nucleotides read TGTGCCAGCAGTCAAACCTTACAGACAAACTATGGCTACACCTTC. As protein: CASSQTLQTNYGYTF.

The chain links TRBV5-1 to TRBJ1-4; a possible D gene is TRBD1 (6 bases). V shed 4 bases and J shed 7 bases, with 20 bases lying between them. The CDR3 is 16 amino acids. Germline loops: CDR1 SGHRS, CDR2 YFSETQ. As DNA, the CDR3 is TGCGCCAGCAGCCCGGCGGGGGCCGGGTCGGGTGAAAAACTGTTTTTT. Residues: CASSPAGAGSGEKLFF.